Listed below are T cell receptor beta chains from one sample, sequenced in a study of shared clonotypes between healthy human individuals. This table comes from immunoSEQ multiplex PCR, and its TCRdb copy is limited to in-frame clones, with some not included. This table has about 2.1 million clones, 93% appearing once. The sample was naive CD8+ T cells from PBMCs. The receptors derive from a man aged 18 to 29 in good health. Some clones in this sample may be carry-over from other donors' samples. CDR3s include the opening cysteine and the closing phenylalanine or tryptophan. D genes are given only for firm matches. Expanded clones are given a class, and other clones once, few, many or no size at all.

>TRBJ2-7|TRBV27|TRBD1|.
TGTGCCAGCAGTTTATCGAGGGGGACAGGGTCCTACGAGCAGTACTTC
CASSLSRGTGSYEQYF
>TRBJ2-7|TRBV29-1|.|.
TGCAGCGGCCTTGTGTGGGACGAGCAGTACTTC
CSGLVWDEQYF
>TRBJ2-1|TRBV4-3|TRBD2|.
TGCGCCAGCAGCCAAGATCCCCTAGCGGACCTCTACAATGAGCAGTTCTTC
CASSQDPLADLYNEQFF
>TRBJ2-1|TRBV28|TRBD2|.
TGTGCCAGCAATCCTCTAGCGGGAGGAAACAATGAGCAGTTCTTC
CASNPLAGGNNEQFF
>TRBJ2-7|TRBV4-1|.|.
TGCGCCAGCAGCCAACTTGTGGGGTCCTACGAGCAGTACTTC
CASSQLVGSYEQYF
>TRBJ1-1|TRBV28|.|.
TGTGCCAGCAGTTACAGGGTGAGGGGCACTGAAGCTTTCTTT
CASSYRVRGTEAFF
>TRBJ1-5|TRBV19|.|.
TGTGCCAGTAGTGAACGGGAGGATACGGGCAATCAGCCCCAGCATTTT
CASSEREDTGNQPQHF
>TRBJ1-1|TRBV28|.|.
TGTGCCAGCAGTTTTCTAATGTATAAGGGGAAGAACACTGAAGCTTTCTTT
CASSFLMYKGKNTEAFF
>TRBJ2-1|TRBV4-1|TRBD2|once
TGCGCCAGCAGCCAAGTTGCGGGAGTGTGGAATGAGCAGTTCTTC
CASSQVAGVWNEQFF
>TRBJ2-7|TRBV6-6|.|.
TGTGCCAGCAGTTACGCTCAGTCCGAGCAGTACTTC
CASSYAQSEQYF
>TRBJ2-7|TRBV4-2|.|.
TGTGCCAGCAGCCAAGGTCAGAGCTCCTACGAGCAGTACTTC
CASSQGQSSYEQYF
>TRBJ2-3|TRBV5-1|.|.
TGCGCCAGCAGTCCCGGGACGGTGAAATTGCACGATACGCAGTATTTT
CASSPGTVKLHDTQYF
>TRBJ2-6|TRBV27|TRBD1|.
TGTGCCAGCAGTCTCTTTCTTCCCGGGACAGGGGCTGGGGCCAACGTCCTGACTTTC
CASSLFLPGTGAGANVLTF
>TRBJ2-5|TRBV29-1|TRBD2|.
TGCAGCGTCCCCCCGGGGGGTTCGGGGACCCAGTACTTC
CSVPPGGSGTQYF
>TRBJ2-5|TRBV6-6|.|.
TGTGCCAGCAGTTACGCGGGGTCCGAAGAGACCCAGTACTTC
CASSYAGSEETQYF
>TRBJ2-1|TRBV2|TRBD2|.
TGTGCCAGCAGCAGACTAGCGGGAGGCAACAATGAGCAGTTCTTC
CASSRLAGGNNEQFF
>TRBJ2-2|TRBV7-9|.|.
TGTGCCAGCAGCACTCCCTCTCTTGTGGGCACCGGGGAGCTGTTTTTT
CASSTPSLVGTGELFF
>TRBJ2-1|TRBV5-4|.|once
TGTGCCAGCAGCACCCAAGGACTACACTCCTACAATGAGCAGTTCTTC
CASSTQGLHSYNEQFF
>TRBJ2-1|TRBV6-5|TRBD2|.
TGTGCCAGCAGTTACGGACTAGGGTTGCTCAATGAGCAGTTCTTC
CASSYGLGLLNEQFF
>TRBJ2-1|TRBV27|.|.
TGTGCCAGCAGTTCATCTCCTAGCTTCACCTACAATGAGCAGTTCTTC
CASSSSPSFTYNEQFF
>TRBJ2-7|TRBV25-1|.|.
TGTGCCAGCAGTCCGGGGGCCTACGAGCAGTACTTC
CASSPGAYEQYF
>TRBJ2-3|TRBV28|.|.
TGTGCCAGCAGTTTAACCACCCGGAGCACAGATACGCAGTATTTT
CASSLTTRSTDTQYF
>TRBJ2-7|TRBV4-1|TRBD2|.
TGCGCCAGCAGCCCCCACCGGACTAGCGGTACCTACGAGCAGTACTTC
CASSPHRTSGTYEQYF
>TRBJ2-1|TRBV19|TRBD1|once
TGTGCCAGTAGTATTTGGAACGACAGGGGGCATGAGCAGTTCTTC
CASSIWNDRGHEQFF